This T cell receptor (beta chain) comes out of a study of blood T cell repertoires in COVID-19. Using immunoSEQ multiplex PCR, the repertoire was profiled, and TCRdb retains in-frame clones only, with some absent. This sample has roughly 18,000 clones, with roughly nine tenths found just once. This sequence originates from a human donor in a cohort sampled during active COVID-19. The specimen sequenced was peripheral blood.

The CDR3 loop reads CASSPGPQETQYF. Written as DNA, the CDR3 is TGTGCCAGTAGTCCAGGGCCCCAAGAGACCCAGTACTTC. The rearrangement links TRBV19 to TRBJ2-5, with a possible D match to TRBD1 (5 bases). This CDR3 is 13 amino acids long. Trimming removed 5 bases from V and 1 base from J, with 8 bases in between. Germline V gene sequence: CDR1 LNHDA, CDR2 SQIVND (reference sequence).